Shown below are 8 T cell receptor beta chains from a single sample sequenced in a study of Graves' ophthalmopathy and Graves' hyperthyroidism. CDR3 regions of TCR beta were amplified from RNA transcripts. Second-round multiplex PCR followed a first-round RT-PCR using HTBI primers. TCRdb analysed the multiplex PCR reads with MiXCR anew, one entry per CDR3 protein. The data show roughly 600,000 distinct CDR3 sequences, with roughly 40% seen just once and roughly 4.5% held by the top ten. Sample: peripheral blood or thyroid tissue (not recorded which). The receptors derive from an adult man with Graves' hyperthyroidism.

The CDR3 here is CASSPDRDEKLFF. CDR3 coding DNA: TGTGCCAGCAGTCCCGACAGGGATGAAAAACTGTTTTTT. V gene TRBV6-6 combines with J gene TRBJ1-4; 7 bases match TRBD1. V lost 5 bases to trimming and J lost 6 bases; unmatched junction nucleotides: 3. The CDR3 consists of 13 residues. CDR1 and CDR2 (germline): MNHNY, SVGAGI (reference sequence).

This chain connects TRBV9 to TRBJ2-5; TRBD2 matches at 13 bases. This CDR3 has 18 residues. Losses at the gene ends were 3 bases for V and 7 bases for J; bases not matched to a gene: 15. Germline-derived CDR1 and CDR2 are SGDLS and YYNGEE. CDR3 loop: CASSATGTSGTSGATQYF. CDR3 coding DNA: TGTGCCAGCAGCGCAACCGGGACTAGCGGGACTAGCGGCGCGACCCAGTACTTC.

CDR3 DNA: TGCAGCCAAGAAATGCGGGAGGCACCTTACGAGCAGTACTTC. It yields the protein CSQEMREAPYEQYF. The chain uses TRBV29-1 and TRBJ2-7; the match to TRBD2 covers 8 bases. This CDR3 region has 14 residues. Per the germline V gene, CDR1 is SQVTM and CDR2 is ANQGSEA. The V segment lost 8 bases and the J segment 4 bases; nucleotides outside the gene matches: 13.

This clonotype occurred once. A much more abundant neighbour one base away suggests this may be a read error. The rearrangement links TRBV12-3 or TRBV12-4 to TRBJ1-1; maybe TRBD1 (6 bases). V was clipped by 5 bases and J by 6 bases, with 13 bases between them. The CDR3 spans 13 residues. CDR3 protein: CASSLLGHPEAFF. The CDR3 nucleotides read TGTGCCAGCAGTCTCCTGGGACACCCTGAAGCTTTCTTT.

Comments on this clonotype: A much larger clone lies one base from this, so it may be a read error. The chain combines TRBV20-1 with TRBJ2-5; D remains unclear. The germline CDR1 and CDR2 sequences are DFQATT and SNEGSKA (reference sequence). The CDR3 is 14 residues long. The CDR3 bases are TGCAGTGCTACTATGCTGCGTGGAGAAGAGGCCCAGTACTTC. Protein sequence: CSATMLRGEEAQYF.

This clonotype was counted ten times or more. The junction differs from germline at one of its ends, possibly a read error. The V and J genes are TRBV7-9 and TRBJ2-5; D remains ambiguous. Per germline, CDR1 SEHNR and CDR2 FQNEAQ (reference sequence). This CDR3 has 13 amino acids. The CDR3 region has the DNA TGTGCCAGCAGCCTATCCCCACAAGAGGCCCAGTACTTC. It is translated as CASSLSPQEAQYF. The full variable domain, in which reference TRBV7-9 and TRBJ2-5 provide the parts outside the CDR3, is DTGVSQNPRHKITKRGQNVTFRCDPISEHNRLYWYRQTLGQGPEFLTYFQNEAQLEKSRLLSDRFSAERPKGSFSTLEIQRTEQGDSAMYLCASSLSPQEAQYFGPGTRLLVL.

This clonotype was counted many times. V usage is TRBV11-2 and J usage is TRBJ2-5; D perhaps matches TRBD1 (7 bases). Trimming cost V 2 bases and J 4 bases, with 11 bases left between them. The CDR3 runs 14 residues. Per the germline V gene, CDR1 is SGHAT and CDR2 is FQNNGV. The chain's CDR3 is CASSLMQGGETQYF. Written as DNA, the CDR3 is TGTGCCAGCAGCTTAATGCAGGGGGGAGAGACCCAGTACTTC.

The sample holds many counts of this clonotype. The V call is TRBV2, the J call TRBJ1-4; perhaps TRBD1 as D (6 bases). V was shortened by 2 bases and J by 1 base, with 8 bases between the two germline ends. CDR3 length equals 15 residues. The germline CDR1 and CDR2 sequences are SNHLY and FYNNEI. The CDR3 region is CASSEIRGTNEKLFF. The CDR3 DNA reads TGTGCCAGCAGTGAAATCAGGGGAACTAATGAAAAACTGTTTTTT.